The text below deals with one TCR beta chain. The assay was immunoSEQ multiplex PCR, and TCRdb's table has in-frame clones only and misses some. The profile shows approximately 170,000 clones, about nine tenths of them singletons. Germline CDR1 LNHNV, CDR2 YYDKDF (reference sequence). V lost 0 bases and J lost 0, with 9 bases in between. The CDR3 is 15 residues long. This sample stems from a study of blood T cell repertoires in COVID-19. Sequencing was carried out using peripheral blood. The TCR comes from a woman aged 60-75 years with COVID-19, enrolled during active disease. The chain carries TRBV15 and TRBJ2-7, with no clear D. For the CDR3, the DNA is TGTGCCACCAGCAGAGATGACACGAGCTCCTACGAGCAGTACTTC. This gives the protein CATSRDDTSSYEQYF.